This passage covers 23 T cell receptor beta chains from one sample sequenced in a study of T cells in Graves' hyperthyroidism and ophthalmopathy. Amplified regions were TCR beta CDR3 sequences from RNA transcripts. During a first-round RT-PCR of the TCR CDR3, the HTBI primer set was used. MiXCR was run by TCRdb on the multiplex PCR reads, yielding one entry per CDR3 protein. The sample includes about 130,000 distinct CDR3 sequences, approximately 20% of them seen just once. The specimen was blood. These TCRs come from a woman aged 45-59 years with Graves' hyperthyroidism that later progressed to Graves' ophthalmopathy.

V usage is TRBV6-6 and J usage is TRBJ1-5, with D tentatively TRBD1 (5 bases). V gave up 0 bases and J gave up 3 bases, with 15 bases separating them. The CDR3 sequence is 17 residues long. Germline V gene lookup returns CDR1 MNHNY and CDR2 SVGAGI (reference sequence). In DNA form, the CDR3 reads TGTGCCAGCAGTTACTCATACGCACAGGTTTCCAATCAGCCCCAGCATTTT. This sequence encodes CASSYSYAQVSNQPQHF.

The rearrangement links TRBV28 to TRBJ2-1; 11 bases line up with TRBD2. V trimming: 5 bases; J trimming: 9 bases; junction bases outside the gene matches: 12. The CDR3 sequence is 16 residues long. CDR1 is MDHEN, CDR2 SYDVKM, per germline. The CDR3 loop reads CASSVAGGEYKPEQFF. CDR3 sequence (DNA): TGTGCCAGCAGTGTAGCGGGAGGGGAGTACAAGCCTGAGCAGTTCTTC. The whole variable domain, filled in from reference TRBV28 and TRBJ2-1, reads DVKVTQSSRYLVKRTGEKVFLECVQDMDHENMFWYRQDPGLGLRLIYFSYDVKMKEKGDIPEGYSVSREKKERFSLILESASTNQTSMYLCASSVAGGEYKPEQFFGPGTRLTVL.

The chain joins TRBV5-1 to TRBJ1-2; the D is unclear. Germline V CDR1 and CDR2: SGHRS, YFSETQ. The CDR3 runs 14 residues. The ends were cut back, 0 bases at V and 2 bases at J, with 8 bases in the middle. CDR3 residues: CASSLALGNYGYTF. As DNA, the CDR3 is TGCGCCAGCAGCTTGGCGCTCGGGAACTATGGCTACACCTTC.

This clonotype was seen at least ten times. The rearrangement joins TRBV2 to TRBJ2-1; 11 bases align to TRBD2. Germline trimming cut 0 bases from V and 5 bases from J; bases unmatched to any gene: 9. The CDR3 extends over 18 amino acids. Germline V gives CDR1 SNHLY, CDR2 FYNNEI. CDR3 nucleotides: TGTGCCAGCAGTGAAGCGGGCACTCTAGCGGGGGGAAACAATGAGCAGTTCTTC. It is translated as CASSEAGTLAGGNNEQFF.

Of note for this clonotype: This could be a read error, since a much larger clone is one nucleotide away. This rearrangement joins TRBV25-1 to TRBJ1-2; 9 bases fit TRBD1. With V trimmed by 7 bases and J by 5 bases, 2 bases remained unmatched. The CDR3 has 12 amino acids. Germline CDR1 is MGHDK and CDR2 is SYGVNS. The DNA of the CDR3 is TGTGCCAGCACCGGGACAGGGTATGGCTACACCTTC. Its protein is CASTGTGYGYTF.

The chain joins TRBV28 to TRBJ2-1; 11 positions match TRBD2. After removal of 4 bases from V and 3 bases from J, the junction contained 11 bases not matched to a gene. Germline V gene sequence: CDR1 MDHEN, CDR2 SYDVKM. The CDR3 has 18 amino acids. CDR3 region: CASSWPEGLADIYNEQFF. CDR3 DNA: TGTGCCAGCAGTTGGCCCGAGGGACTAGCGGATATCTACAATGAGCAGTTCTTC.

This chain joins TRBV28 and TRBJ1-2; no clear D. The germline V gene encodes CDR1 MDHEN and CDR2 SYDVKM. The CDR3 has 15 amino acids. V was shortened by 2 bases and J by 4 bases, with 14 bases between the two germline ends. The CDR3 sequence: CASSLASLSPYGYTF. Written as DNA, the CDR3 is TGTGCCAGCAGTTTAGCCAGCCTAAGTCCCTATGGCTACACCTTC.

This clonotype was observed many times. The V and J genes are TRBV6-1 and TRBJ2-3, with 8 bases fitting TRBD1. Per the germline V gene, CDR1 is MNHNS and CDR2 is SASEGT. The CDR3 length is 14 residues. J was trimmed by 8 bases and V by 4 bases; bases with no gene match: 8. The DNA for the CDR3 is TGTGCCAGCAGTGCTAGGACAGGGCGGGGTACGCAGTATTTT. Encoded protein: CASSARTGRGTQYF.

The chain links TRBV28 to TRBJ1-6; D unresolved. The germline gives CDR1 MDHEN, CDR2 SYDVKM. This CDR3 spans 14 amino acids. V was pared by 6 bases and J by 7 bases, with 13 bases between. In DNA form, the CDR3 reads TGTGCCAGCAGCCCTCTACAAAAAAATTCACCCCTCCACTTT. This sequence encodes CASSPLQKNSPLHF. The variable domain in full, with the rest retrieved from reference TRBV28 and TRBJ1-6, is DVKVTQSSRYLVKRTGEKVFLECVQDMDHENMFWYRQDPGLGLRLIYFSYDVKMKEKGDIPEGYSVSREKKERFSLILESASTNQTSMYLCASSPLQKNSPLHFGNGTRLTVT.

The table lists this clonotype with many counts. V usage is TRBV30 and J usage is TRBJ2-1, with a tentative D call TRBD2 (5 bases). Germline CDR1 and CDR2: GTSNPN and SVGIG (reference sequence). V gave up 0 bases and J gave up 5 bases, with 8 bases separating them. The CDR3 totals 13 residues. CDR3 bases: TGTGCCTGGAGTGTAACGGGAAACAATGAGCAGTTCTTC. It yields the protein CAWSVTGNNEQFF.

This clonotype was seen repeatedly, ten times or more. CDR3 sequence reads: CASSQTTGGFYEQYF. CDR3 bases: TGCGCCAGCAGCCAGACGACAGGTGGATTCTACGAGCAGTACTTC. The gene calls are TRBV5-1 and TRBJ2-7; D may be TRBD1 (6 bases). In germline, CDR1 is SGHRS, CDR2 YFSETQ. The CDR3 has 15 residues. Deletions cut 4 bases from V and 3 bases from J, with 17 bases between.

This clonotype was observed at least ten times. The V call is TRBV30, the J call TRBJ2-2, with D unresolved. In germline, CDR1 is GTSNPN, CDR2 SVGIG (reference sequence). Trimming pared 1 base from V and 6 bases from J, leaving 9 bases between. The CDR3 has 13 amino acids. Written as DNA, the CDR3 is TGTGCCTGGAGTGGACACCGAGCCGGGGAGCTGTTTTTT. This encodes CAWSGHRAGELFF.

In this sample, this clonotype turned up once. V and J are TRBV6-1 and TRBJ2-1, with 7 bases aligning to TRBD1. Germline V gene data show CDR1 as MNHNS and CDR2 as SASEGT. The CDR3 spans 15 residues. V lost 4 bases to trimming and J lost 4 bases; unmatched junction nucleotides: 7. This CDR3 reads CASSGGGRSYNEQFF. For the CDR3, the DNA is TGTGCCAGCAGTGGAGGGGGCAGGTCATACAATGAGCAGTTCTTC.

This clonotype was recorded many times. This sequence joins TRBV30 and TRBJ1-1, with D uncertain. The germline V gene has CDR1 GTSNPN and CDR2 SVGIG (reference sequence). The CDR3 spans 13 residues. V was pared by 4 bases and J by 4 bases, with 13 bases between. The CDR3 nucleotides read TGTGCCTGGACCGGGCAACCAGGCACTGAAGCTTTCTTT. Its translation: CAWTGQPGTEAFF. Supplemented by reference TRBV30 and TRBJ1-1, the full variable domain reads SQTIHQWPATLVQPVGSPLSLECTVEGTSNPNLYWYRQAAGRGLQLLFYSVGIGQISSEVPQNLSASRPQDRQFILSSKKLLLSDSGFYLCAWTGQPGTEAFFGQGTRLTVV.

This clonotype has ten or more counts. The J gene is TRBJ2-7, the V gene TRBV28; D is perhaps TRBD1 or TRBD2 (5 bases each). Between the trimmed V and J ends, which lost 2 bases and 2 bases, there was a span of 10 bases. This CDR3 has 14 amino acids. Looked up from germline, CDR1 is MDHEN and CDR2 is SYDVKM. DNA for the CDR3: TGTGCCAGCAGTTTACCCGGGACGGCCTACGAGCAGTACTTC. Translating gives CASSLPGTAYEQYF.

Ten or more counts support this clonotype. This sequence joins TRBV7-9 and TRBJ1-2, with D possibly matching TRBD1 (5 bases). The V and J ends lost 3 bases and 4 bases respectively, with 15 bases between them. The CDR3 extends over 15 amino acids. The germline V gene encodes CDR1 SEHNR and CDR2 FQNEAQ (reference sequence). CDR3 residues: CASSLDDSSPYGYTF. The CDR3 DNA sequence: TGTGCCAGCAGCTTGGACGACAGTTCGCCCTATGGCTACACCTTC.

This clonotype was counted a few times. V is TRBV27 and J is TRBJ2-3, with TRBD2 matching over 8 bases. The CDR3 consists of 14 residues. From germline, CDR1 is MNHEY and CDR2 SMNVEV (reference sequence). Unmatched junction bases numbered 3, after V lost 2 bases and J lost 5 bases. CDR3 sequence: CASSLDRGGDTQYF. CDR3 sequence (DNA): TGTGCCAGCAGTTTAGACCGGGGGGGAGATACGCAGTATTTT.

The sample holds many counts of this clonotype. The J gene is TRBJ2-1, the V gene TRBV11-3, with 9 nucleotides matching TRBD1. Per germline, CDR1 SGHNT and CDR2 YENEEA. The CDR3 totals 15 residues. V gave up 5 bases and J gave up 6 bases; unmatched junction bases: 8. This CDR3 reads CASSPGKDRGNEQFF. Written as DNA, the CDR3 is TGTGCCAGCAGCCCCGGGAAGGACAGGGGCAATGAGCAGTTCTTC.

This clonotype was observed at least ten times. V usage is TRBV6-2 or TRBV6-3 and J usage is TRBJ1-5, with D tentatively TRBD1 (6 bases). The germline V gene has CDR1 MNHEY and CDR2 SVGEGT. The CDR3 totals 12 residues. Trimming pared 5 bases from V and 11 bases from J, leaving 13 bases between. CDR3 in DNA: TGTGCCAGCAGTAACAGGGTCCAGGCCCAGCATTTT. Translating gives CASSNRVQAQHF.

This clonotype was picked up many times. The CDR3, as DNA: TGCAGTGCTAGAGCCGCAGCACGGCTCGGGGCCAACGTCCTGACTTTC. Translation gives CSARAAARLGANVLTF. The V call is TRBV20-1, the J call TRBJ2-6; no clear D. The CDR3 runs 16 residues. Germline CDR1 and CDR2: DFQATT and SNEGSKA (reference sequence). V gave up 1 base and J gave up 4 bases, with 14 bases separating them.

V is TRBV24-1 and J is TRBJ2-3; D ambiguous. The V and J ends lost 3 bases and 4 bases respectively, with 10 bases between them. Germline values: CDR1 KGHDR, CDR2 SFDVKD. This CDR3 spans 14 amino acids. CDR3 in DNA: TGTGCCACCAGTGATCCGACCCGCCCAGATACGCAGTATTTT. Translating it yields CATSDPTRPDTQYF.

J is TRBJ2-5 and V is TRBV5-1; 7 positions agree with TRBD2. V trimming: 1 base; J trimming: 2 bases; junction bases outside the gene matches: 11. From germline, CDR1 is SGHRS and CDR2 YFSETQ. The CDR3 has 17 amino acids. The CDR3 DNA reads as TGCGCCAGCAGCTTGCGCCCTAGCGGAATCAGGCAAGAGACCCAGTACTTC. Translated: CASSLRPSGIRQETQYF.

This clonotype has ten or more counts. The V gene is TRBV11-2, the J gene TRBJ1-1; TRBD1 is a possible D gene (5 bases). The V gene's germline CDR1 is SGHAT and CDR2 FQNNGV. V was trimmed by 1 base and J by 6 bases, leaving 15 bases between them. CDR3 length: 15 residues. CDR3 bases: TGTGCCAGCAGCTTAGTGGTTGGGGGGATCGCTGAAGCTTTCTTT. Translation: CASSLVVGGIAEAFF.